These 26 T cell receptor beta chains share one sample of origin, sequenced in a study of B cell selection in AIRE deficiency. Only in-frame clones appear in the TCRdb table, and some are missing; sequencing was by immunoSEQ multiplex PCR. The data show under 30,000 clones, with around 97% seen just once and approximately 0.2% held by the top ten. Sorting defined conventional CD4 T cells as CD4+CD127+. Sequencing was carried out using conventional CD4+ T cells sorted from PBMCs. The source of these receptors is a human donor with AIRE deficiency.

The chain uses TRBV10-3 and TRBJ1-3; no clear D gene. Trimming left V 4 bases short and J 0 bases short, with 13 bases between. The CDR3 is made up of 16 amino acids. Germline V gene data show CDR1 as ENHRY and CDR2 as SYGVKD. This chain's CDR3 is CAISATGSFSGNTIYF. The CDR3 coding sequence is TGTGCCATCAGTGCGACGGGATCCTTCTCTGGAAACACCATATATTTT.

The genes are TRBV4-2 and TRBJ2-2; D might be TRBD1 or TRBD2, each matching 6 bases. CDR3 size: 16 residues. V was pared by 2 bases and J by 0 bases, with 10 bases between. Germline CDR1 and CDR2: LGHNA and YNFKEQ. In DNA, the CDR3 is TGTGCCAGCAGCCAACCCGGGGGCGCGAACACCGGGGAGCTGTTTTTT. It codes for CASSQPGGANTGELFF.

This chain connects TRBV7-3 to TRBJ1-4, with D perhaps matching TRBD1 (5 bases). The ends were cut back, 5 bases at V and 1 base at J, with 11 bases in the middle. This CDR3 region has 15 residues. Per germline, CDR1 SGHTA and CDR2 FQGTGA. The CDR3 reads CASSLRGGTNEKLFF. CDR3 nucleotide sequence: TGTGCCAGCAGCCTGCGCGGGGGAACTAATGAAAAACTGTTTTTT. The full variable domain, with the rest looked up from reference TRBV7-3 and TRBJ1-4, is GAGVSQTPSNKVTEKGKYVELRCDPISGHTALYWYRQSLGQGPEFLIYFQGTGAADDSGLPNDRFFAVRPEGSVSTLKIQRTERGDSAVYLCASSLRGGTNEKLFFGSGTQLSVL.

This sequence joins TRBV10-3 and TRBJ2-3; 9 positions agree with TRBD1. CDR1 ENHRY and CDR2 SYGVKD come from the germline V gene. V gave up 4 bases and J gave up 7 bases; unmatched junction bases: 6. This CDR3 is built from 14 residues. The DNA for the CDR3 is TGTGCCATCAGTGGGGGACAGGGCCCAAATACGCAGTATTTT. This translates into CAISGGQGPNTQYF.

V is TRBV28 and J is TRBJ1-2; no firm D call. Trimming removed 6 bases from V and 2 bases from J, with 7 bases in between. Germline loops: CDR1 MDHEN, CDR2 SYDVKM. CDR3 size: 12 residues. CDR3 amino acids: CASRRGNYGYTF. The CDR3 DNA sequence: TGTGCCAGCAGAAGAGGGAACTATGGCTACACCTTC.

This chain connects TRBV6-5 to TRBJ1-2, with 7 nucleotides matching TRBD1. The CDR3 is 13 amino acids. CDR1 and CDR2 from the germline V gene are MNHEY and SVGAGI. After removal of 5 bases from V and 7 bases from J, the junction contained 7 bases not matched to a gene. The CDR3 is CASSNTGESGYTF. The CDR3 DNA reads as TGTGCCAGCAGTAACACAGGGGAGTCTGGCTACACCTTC.

This clone was recorded only once. This sequence joins TRBV18 and TRBJ2-7, with 8 bases matching TRBD1. V was clipped by 10 bases and J by 7 bases; unmatched bases: 6. The CDR3 is made up of 11 amino acids. Per germline, CDR1 KGHSH and CDR2 LQKENI. The CDR3 loop is CATGQGREQYF. In DNA form, the CDR3 reads TGTGCCACAGGACAGGGAAGGGAGCAGTACTTC.

This clone has a single count. The genes are TRBV20-1 and TRBJ2-7; D is unclear. The V end lost 4 bases, the J end lost 6 bases, and 4 bases lay between the germline ends. The CDR3 is 9 residues long. From germline, CDR1 is DFQATT and CDR2 SNEGSKA (reference sequence). The chain's CDR3 is CSANGEQYF. DNA of the CDR3: TGCAGTGCTAATGGCGAGCAGTACTTC.

V is TRBV18 and J is TRBJ2-5; 8 bases map to TRBD2. The germline V gene encodes CDR1 KGHSH and CDR2 LQKENI. With 3 bases clipped from V and 1 base from J, the junction kept 10 bases outside the gene matches. CDR3 length equals 17 residues. CDR3 sequence (DNA): TGTGCCAGCTCACCCCCAGGGCTCGCGGGAGGCCAAGAGACCCAGTACTTC. It encodes CASSPPGLAGGQETQYF. The whole variable domain, remainder taken from reference TRBV18 and TRBJ2-5, is NAGVMQNPRHLVRRRGQEARLRCSPMKGHSHVYWYRQLPEEGLKFMVYLQKENIIDESGMPKERFSAEFPKEGPSILRIQQVVRGDSAAYFCASSPPGLAGGQETQYFGPGTRLLVL.

V usage is TRBV15 and J usage is TRBJ1-5; a possible D gene is TRBD1 (6 bases). Between the trimmed V and J ends, which lost 1 base and 5 bases, there was a span of 12 bases. CDR3 size: 15 residues. CDR1 and CDR2 (germline): LNHNV, YYDKDF (reference sequence). CDR3 nucleotides: TGTGCCACCAGCAGAGGTTGGGGGCTTGATCAGCCCCAGCATTTT. Protein product: CATSRGWGLDQPQHF. The variable domain in full, completed from reference TRBV15 and TRBJ1-5, reads DAMVIQNPRYQVTQFGKPVTLSCSQTLNHNVMYWYQQKSSQAPKLLFHYYDKDFNNEADTPDNFQSRRPNTSFCFLDIRSPGLGDTAMYLCATSRGWGLDQPQHFGDGTRLSIL.

The gene calls are TRBV15 and TRBJ2-7; TRBD2 matches at 8 bases. V trimming: 5 bases; J trimming: 11 bases; junction bases outside the gene matches: 14. CDR3 size: 14 residues. Germline CDR1 is LNHNV and CDR2 is YYDKDF (reference sequence). CDR3 bases: TGTGCCACCAGCCTCCAGCGGGAGAGCGCTTTTAAGTACTTC. Protein sequence: CATSLQRESAFKYF.

This clone appeared a single time. In DNA form, the CDR3 reads TGTGCCAGCAGTGAATTTTATGAGCAGTTCTTC. Its translation is CASSEFYEQFF. This chain joins TRBV6-1 and TRBJ2-1; D gene ambiguous. The CDR3 extends over 11 amino acids. Germline CDR1 is MNHNS and CDR2 is SASEGT. Trimming left V 2 bases short and J 8 bases short, with 4 bases between.

This sequence joins TRBV9 and TRBJ2-3; no firm D call. Germline values: CDR1 SGDLS, CDR2 YYNGEE. The CDR3 sequence is 14 residues long. V was shortened by 0 bases and J by 4 bases, with 9 bases between the two germline ends. The chain's CDR3 is CASSVGGSPDTQYF. CDR3 nucleotide sequence: TGTGCCAGCAGCGTAGGTGGGTCCCCAGATACGCAGTATTTT.

The chain combines TRBV19 with TRBJ1-1; D perhaps matches TRBD1 (5 bases). The ends were cut back, 1 base at V and 5 bases at J, with 8 bases in the middle. Per germline, CDR1 LNHDA and CDR2 SQIVND (reference sequence). This CDR3 region has 13 residues. The CDR3 reads CASSIVGGTEAFF. The CDR3 DNA sequence: TGTGCCAGTAGTATAGTCGGGGGAACTGAAGCTTTCTTT.

The CDR3 region has the DNA TGTGCCAGCAGCCCTACTAAATGGGATACGCAGTATTTT. Its protein product is CASSPTKWDTQYF. V gene TRBV28 combines with J gene TRBJ2-3; no definite D call. Germline V CDR1 and CDR2: MDHEN, SYDVKM. V was trimmed by 6 bases and J by 6 bases, leaving 13 bases between them. The CDR3 consists of 13 residues.

The V call is TRBV5-1, the J call TRBJ1-1; maybe TRBD1 (5 bases). The V end was cut by 5 bases, the J end by 0 bases, with 17 bases between. Looked up from germline, CDR1 is SGHRS and CDR2 is YFSETQ. The length of the CDR3 is 16 residues. CDR3 sequence (DNA): TGCGCCAGCAGGGGGGTGTCCGTGCCGATGAACACTGAAGCTTTCTTT. It encodes CASRGVSVPMNTEAFF.

The rearrangement joins TRBV5-1 to TRBJ1-4, with D unclear. The CDR3 is made up of 16 amino acids. The V and J ends lost 4 bases and 5 bases respectively, with 18 bases between them. From germline, CDR1 is SGHRS and CDR2 YFSETQ. The CDR3: CASSPITGLINEKLFF. In nucleotides, the CDR3 is TGCGCCAGCAGCCCTATAACCGGTCTGATCAATGAAAAACTGTTTTTT.

The V and J genes are TRBV10-3 and TRBJ2-7; weak D call: TRBD1 (7 bases). CDR3 size: 14 residues. Germline V lookup: CDR1 ENHRY, CDR2 SYGVKD. Trimming shortened V by 5 bases and J by 11 bases, and 22 bases separated the two germline ends. DNA for the CDR3: TGTGCCATCAGTCGCGGGACAGACCCTTCTTGGGAGTACTTC. As protein: CAISRGTDPSWEYF.

The V and J genes are TRBV13 and TRBJ2-3; 12 positions agree with TRBD2. This CDR3 has 18 residues. V gave up 2 bases and J gave up 2 bases; unmatched junction bases: 8. The V gene's germline CDR1 is PRHDT and CDR2 FYEKMQ (reference sequence). The CDR3 here is CASSLIRLAGEYTDTQYF. As DNA, the CDR3 is TGTGCCAGCAGCTTAATTCGACTAGCGGGAGAGTACACAGATACGCAGTATTTT.

The CDR3 coding sequence is TGTGCCAGCAGTTTATACGGGACTGCCGGAGCAAACACCGGGGAGCTGTTTTTT. Amino acids: CASSLYGTAGANTGELFF. The genes are TRBV28 and TRBJ2-2; TRBD2 is a possible D gene (6 bases). The CDR3 covers 18 residues. Trimming left V 1 base short and J 2 bases short, with 17 bases between. Per the germline V gene, CDR1 is MDHEN and CDR2 is SYDVKM.

In regard to this clone: This sample also contains other DNA sequences that code for the same CDR3. The chain is built from TRBV6-6 and TRBJ2-7; perhaps TRBD2 as D (6 bases). V was clipped by 7 bases and J by 2 bases, with 21 bases between them. The CDR3 extends over 16 amino acids. The germline V gene encodes CDR1 MNHNY and CDR2 SVGAGI (reference sequence). CDR3 nucleotides: TGTGCCAGCACCTCCGGCGCGGGGATAGCTCCCTACGAGCAGTACTTC. It yields the protein CASTSGAGIAPYEQYF.

V gene TRBV6-5 combines with J gene TRBJ2-5; D may be TRBD2 (5 bases). The germline V and J ends were trimmed by 0 bases and 5 bases, with 10 bases remaining between them. The CDR3 length is 14 residues. Germline CDR1 is MNHEY and CDR2 is SVGAGI. The CDR3 protein is CASSYSRVTETQYF. DNA of the CDR3: TGTGCCAGCAGTTACTCGAGGGTGACGGAGACCCAGTACTTC.

V is TRBV4-1 and J is TRBJ2-1; D unclear. This CDR3 region has 12 residues. Between the trimmed V and J ends, which lost 6 bases and 10 bases, there was a span of 13 bases. The germline CDR1 and CDR2 sequences are MGHRA and YSYEKL. The CDR3 loop is CASRRPWPEQFF. CDR3 sequence (DNA): TGCGCCAGCAGACGGCCCTGGCCCGAGCAGTTCTTC.

The J gene is TRBJ1-4, the V gene TRBV4-2; unclear D gene. Trimming cost V 4 bases and J 5 bases, with 26 bases left between them. CDR1 LGHNA and CDR2 YNFKEQ come from the germline V gene. The length of the CDR3 is 19 residues. The CDR3 DNA is TGTGCCAGCAGCCGCCTCCCCGGGATCACAAAGGCGGAGAATGAAAAACTGTTTTTT. Protein product: CASSRLPGITKAENEKLFF.

J is TRBJ2-7 and V is TRBV7-6, with TRBD1 matching 7 bases. Germline CDR1 is SGHVS and CDR2 is FNYEAQ. Trimming removed 3 bases from V and 4 bases from J; junction bases left unmatched: 6. There are 14 residues in the CDR3. In DNA, the CDR3 is TGTGCCAGCAGCTTGGAGACAGGGAATTACGAGCAGTACTTC. This translates into CASSLETGNYEQYF.

DNA of the CDR3: TGTGCCAGTAGTATTCCAGGGGTAAACACTGAAGCTTTCTTT. Amino acid sequence: CASSIPGVNTEAFF. The gene calls are TRBV19 and TRBJ1-1, with a tentative D call TRBD1 (6 bases). CDR3 length equals 14 residues. Germline assignment: CDR1 LNHDA and CDR2 SQIVND (reference sequence). V was pared by 3 bases and J by 2 bases, with 10 bases between.